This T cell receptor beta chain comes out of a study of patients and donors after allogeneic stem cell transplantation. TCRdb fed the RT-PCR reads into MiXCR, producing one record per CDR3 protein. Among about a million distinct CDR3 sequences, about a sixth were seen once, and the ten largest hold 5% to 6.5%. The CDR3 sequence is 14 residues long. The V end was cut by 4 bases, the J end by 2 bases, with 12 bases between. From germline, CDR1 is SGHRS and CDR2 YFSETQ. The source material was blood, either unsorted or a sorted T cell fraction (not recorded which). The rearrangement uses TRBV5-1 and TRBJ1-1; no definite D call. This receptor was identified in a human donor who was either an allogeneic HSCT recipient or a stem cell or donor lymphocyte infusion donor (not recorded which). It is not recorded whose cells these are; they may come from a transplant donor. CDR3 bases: TGCGCCAGCAGCCCGGTATACCCAAACACTGAAGCTTTCTTT. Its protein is CASSPVYPNTEAFF.